The 10 T cell receptor beta chains below come from one sample, sequenced in a study of long-term antiretroviral therapy in people with HIV. Survey level was the resolution at which the v3.0 immunoSEQ assay ran. Produced via immunoSEQ multiplex PCR; TCRdb's table is partial and in-frame only. This sample has 25,000 to 35,000 clones, with 75% to 90% found just once. Source: unsorted PBMCs, taken around 5 years before starting antiretroviral therapy. Every receptor here comes from a man aged 50-59 years with HIV.

This clone was observed a single time. The chain couples TRBV5-4 to TRBJ2-5; tentative D call: TRBD1 (6 bases). V was cut by 4 bases and J by 1 base, with 8 bases left in between. The germline CDR1 and CDR2 sequences are SGHNT and YYREEE (reference sequence). The CDR3 runs to 13 residues. The CDR3: CASSHRAQETQYF. The DNA for the CDR3 is TGTGCCAGCAGCCACAGGGCCCAAGAGACCCAGTACTTC.

J is TRBJ2-7 and V is TRBV9; 7 bases fit TRBD2. The CDR3 consists of 15 residues. Losses at the gene ends were 0 bases for V and 3 bases for J; bases not matched to a gene: 6. Germline V gives CDR1 SGDLS, CDR2 YYNGEE. The CDR3 coding sequence is TGTGCCAGCAGCGTAGAGAGCGGGGATTACTACGAGCAGTACTTC. Protein: CASSVESGDYYEQYF.

V is TRBV7-8 and J is TRBJ2-2; D is undetermined. The CDR3 runs to 13 residues. CDR1 is SGHVS and CDR2 is FQNEAQ in the germline V gene. V was clipped by 1 base and J by 6 bases, with 6 bases between them. CDR3 sequence (DNA): TGTGCCAGCAGCTTAGTTTGGGCCGGGGAGCTGTTTTTT. Protein product: CASSLVWAGELFF.

The rearrangement joins TRBV4-1 to TRBJ2-7; 7 bases align to TRBD1. The CDR3 covers 16 residues. J was trimmed by 5 bases and V by 6 bases; bases with no gene match: 16. The germline V gene encodes CDR1 MGHRA and CDR2 YSYEKL. The CDR3 sequence: CASRRRGEGGSDEQYF. In nucleotides, the CDR3 is TGCGCCAGCAGACGAAGGGGTGAAGGGGGCTCGGACGAGCAGTACTTC.

This chain uses TRBV18 with TRBJ1-1, with D unclear. CDR1 and CDR2 from the germline V gene are KGHSH and LQKENI. The ends were cut back, 5 bases at V and 1 base at J, with 8 bases in the middle. This CDR3 region has 13 residues. The CDR3 sequence is CASSGQANTEAFF. CDR3 bases: TGTGCCAGCTCAGGGCAGGCGAACACTGAAGCTTTCTTT.

This chain links TRBV18 with TRBJ1-2; no reliable D call. The germline V gene encodes CDR1 KGHSH and CDR2 LQKENI. Deletions cut 0 bases from V and 4 bases from J, with 12 bases between. The CDR3 contains 15 residues. CDR3 loop: CASSPPEARSYGYTF. CDR3 coding DNA: TGTGCCAGCTCACCACCGGAGGCGAGGAGCTATGGCTACACCTTC.

The table lists this clone with a few counts. The identical CDR3 is also encoded by other nucleotide sequences in the sample. The genes are TRBV7-9 and TRBJ1-6; D is unresolved. Trimming cost V 2 bases and J 0 bases, with 5 bases left between them. The CDR3 totals 15 residues. Germline assignment: CDR1 SEHNR and CDR2 FQNEAQ (reference sequence). The CDR3 nucleotides read TGTGCCAGCAGCTTACGAGGCTCCTATAATTCACCCCTCCACTTT. Translation gives CASSLRGSYNSPLHF.

This clone was recorded only once. This chain connects TRBV5-1 to TRBJ2-2; D is unclear. V lost 2 bases to trimming and J lost 1 base, with 9 bases between them. This CDR3 region has 15 residues. CDR1 and CDR2 (germline): SGHRS, YFSETQ. The CDR3 DNA follows: TGCGCCAGCAGCTTACCGGCAGGGAACACCGGGGAGCTGTTTTTT. It is translated as CASSLPAGNTGELFF.

This chain joins TRBV9 and TRBJ1-3; 7 bases map to TRBD1. The CDR3 runs to 18 residues. V shed 4 bases and J 1 base; nucleotides not matched to a gene: 14. Germline lookup yields CDR1 SGDLS and CDR2 YYNGEE. In DNA form, the CDR3 reads TGTGCCAGCAGCAGTCGGGACAGCTCTCTATCATCTGGAAACACCATATATTTT. Its protein is CASSSRDSSLSSGNTIYF.

The J gene is TRBJ1-1, the V gene TRBV7-3, with D maybe TRBD1 (5 bases). The length of the CDR3 is 11 residues. Trimming left V 5 bases short and J 6 bases short, with 7 bases between. Germline V gives CDR1 SGHTA, CDR2 FQGTGA. The CDR3 reads CASSQGAEAFF. The CDR3 coding sequence is TGTGCCAGCAGCCAGGGCGCTGAAGCTTTCTTT.